These 10 T cell receptor beta chains share one sample of origin, sequenced in a study of control samples from healthy donors and cancer patients (dated by TCRdb to the early 2020s). Receptors were amplified or captured by the immunoSEQ multiplex PCR assay. Drawn from immuneACCESS, this table holds only the in-frame rearrangements with V and J called that TCRdb kept. Clones are partly lost; checked studies trace under half to an unresolved V gene and leave the rest unexplained. This sample has 100,000 to 150,000 clones in its table, and approximately 92% of those were observed once. The ten largest clones represent 2.1% of the sample. The specimen was blood. The receptor set was obtained from a woman between 50 and 59 years old in good health.

This clone came up once. The J gene is TRBJ2-3, the V gene TRBV19; unclear D gene. This CDR3 comprises 15 residues. With 5 bases removed from V and 3 bases from J, the gap between germline ends came to 15 bases. Looked up from germline, CDR1 is LNHDA and CDR2 is SQIVND (reference sequence). CDR3 DNA sequence: TGTGCCAGTAGTCTGGATCGGTTGGGGACAGATACGCAGTATTTT. Amino acid sequence: CASSLDRLGTDTQYF.

This chain joins TRBV27 and TRBJ1-1, with D unresolved. CDR3 size: 15 residues. Germline V gene sequence: CDR1 MNHEY, CDR2 SMNVEV (reference sequence). V dropped 0 bases and J dropped 4 bases, with 12 bases sitting between them. CDR3 sequence: CASSLSPGSVTEAFF. Written as DNA, the CDR3 is TGTGCCAGCAGTTTATCACCGGGGTCGGTCACTGAAGCTTTCTTT.

The V call is TRBV6-5, the J call TRBJ2-5, with 10 bases aligning to TRBD1. The V gene's germline CDR1 is MNHEY and CDR2 SVGAGI. The CDR3 runs 14 residues. The V gene end was trimmed by 6 bases and the J gene end by 5 bases; junction bases not matched to a gene: 6. The CDR3 DNA reads TGTGCCAGCAGCGACAGGGGGCGCGGGGAGACCCAGTACTTC. As protein: CASSDRGRGETQYF.

V gene TRBV10-3 combines with J gene TRBJ1-5, with unresolved D. V lost 7 bases and J lost 5, with 15 bases in between. CDR1 and CDR2 from the germline V gene are ENHRY and SYGVKD. This CDR3 is 14 amino acids long. DNA of the CDR3: TGTGCCATCAATTCGGAGGGAGTCGATCAGCCCCAGCATTTT. It specifies CAINSEGVDQPQHF.

The chain carries TRBV6-5 and TRBJ1-4, with D maybe TRBD1 (6 bases). CDR3 length: 13 residues. Germline-derived CDR1 and CDR2 are MNHEY and SVGAGI. Trimming removed 4 bases from V and 8 bases from J, with 11 bases in between. The CDR3 sequence: CASSLTGGEKLFF. For the CDR3, the DNA is TGTGCCAGCAGTTTGACAGGAGGGGAAAAACTGTTTTTT.

The chain joins TRBV5-1 to TRBJ2-7; possible D gene TRBD2, 5 bases. Trimming pared 0 bases from V and 5 bases from J, leaving 12 bases between. Per the germline V gene, CDR1 is SGHRS and CDR2 is YFSETQ. CDR3 length: 14 residues. As DNA, the CDR3 is TGCGCCAGCAGCTTGGAAACGGGATGGGACGAGCAGTACTTC. Amino acids: CASSLETGWDEQYF.

The chain employs TRBV30 and TRBJ1-4; D gene uncertain. In germline, CDR1 is GTSNPN, CDR2 SVGIG (reference sequence). This CDR3 comprises 15 residues. The V and J ends lost 4 bases and 3 bases respectively, with 15 bases between them. For the CDR3, the DNA is TGTGCCTGGATGAGAGGGCGCGTAGCTAATGAAAAACTGTTTTTT. It specifies CAWMRGRVANEKLFF.

This rearrangement joins TRBV5-6 to TRBJ2-5, with D perhaps matching TRBD1 (8 bases). CDR1 is SGHDT, CDR2 YYEEEE, per germline. The CDR3 is 16 residues long. V was clipped by 0 bases and J by 6 bases, with 18 bases between them. In DNA form, the CDR3 reads TGTGCCAGCAGCTTGGACAGGGGGGGGAGCACGCAGACCCAGTACTTC. Amino acid sequence: CASSLDRGGSTQTQYF.

The chain recombines TRBV4-2 with TRBJ2-7; 7 positions agree with TRBD2. J was trimmed by 3 bases and V by 4 bases; bases with no gene match: 6. The germline gives CDR1 LGHNA, CDR2 YNFKEQ. The CDR3 runs 14 residues. This CDR3 reads CASSPGLTNYEQYF. In DNA, the CDR3 is TGTGCCAGCAGCCCGGGACTAACGAACTACGAGCAGTACTTC.

CDR3 coding DNA: TGTGCCAGCAGTCACCCGGAGGAGGGAGCCCCCCACAATGAGCAGTTCTTC. It is translated as CASSHPEEGAPHNEQFF. This sequence joins TRBV28 and TRBJ2-1; D perhaps matches TRBD2 (6 bases). V was pared by 5 bases and J by 5 bases, with 22 bases between. The CDR3 is made up of 17 amino acids. Germline V gene sequence: CDR1 MDHEN, CDR2 SYDVKM.